The TCR beta chain described here comes from a study of blood T cells in healthy people across ages. Aged about 6 to 95, donors were systemically healthy Caucasians from Russia. With a J-beta primer mix and a sample-barcoded 5' primer, a second PCR ran 7 to 11 cycles. TCRdb processed the 5' RACE reads anew with MiXCR; each CDR3 protein has one entry. The data contain some 1,800,000 distinct CDR3 sequences, more than 35% of them singletons. The length of the CDR3 is 14 residues. Germline CDR1 reads SEHNR; CDR2 reads FQNEAQ (reference sequence). Trimming removed 1 base at V and 4 bases at J, with 11 bases between. In regard to this clonotype: Its antigen is unidentified.

Whole-study findings and limits: With donor CMV status unknown, expanded clonotype changes were possibly confounded. Conclusively comparing naive with antigen-experienced cells was impossible with unsorted PBMCs.

The sequenced sample was blood. This chain links TRBV7-9 with TRBJ2-7, with a possible D match to TRBD1 (6 bases). This TCR derives from a human donor in good health. The CDR3 region has the DNA TGTGCCAGCAGCTTAGATCTCCAGGGGTACGAGCAGTACTTC. This codes for CASSLDLQGYEQYF.